Given below is one T cell receptor beta chain in context. There is no known antigen for this receptor. Per-nucleotide qualities are absent, and no much larger clonotype sits a single base away. The sample is drawn from a study of Ad26.COV2.S vaccination and SARS-CoV-2 variants (dated by TCRdb to the early 2020s). Some background on the complete study: Donors in the vaccine arm were drawn from COV1001, a multicentre, randomized, double-blind, placebo-controlled phase I-IIa trial testing Ad26.COV2.S in healthy adults. Ad26.COV2.S was administered intramuscularly at 5 x 10^10 or 1 x 10^11 viral particles, either as a single shot or as two shots given 56 days apart. TCRbeta repertoire sequencing was used to assess the specificity and breadth of SARS-CoV-2-reactive T cell receptors after Ad26.COV2.S vaccination. The TCR-sequenced set comprised around 30 samples: about 19 Ad26.COV2.S vaccine recipients, 5 placebo recipients and 8 SARS-CoV-2 convalescent individuals. Trial participants were randomized into five groups of five: low-dose or high-dose Ad26.COV2.S given once or twice, or placebo on both occasions. Throughout the experiments and outcome assessment, investigators stayed blinded to trial group allocation. The paper as a whole reports these results and caveats: Vaccine and placebo recipients had comparable non-spike TCR breadth, which fits with the vaccine containing only spike. Substantial breadth of spike-specific CD8+ and CD4+ T cell responses was reported after vaccination. The study was not powered for comparison of responses between vaccine doses or regimens. Compared with placebo recipients, Ad26.COV2.S recipients showed higher spike-specific TCR breadth (P = 0.0014). The authors noted that the TCR breadth and depth analyses may have underestimated total T cell responses.

V is clipped by 6 bases and J by 0 bases, and the sequence between their germline boundaries is 12 bases long. CDR1 and CDR2 are drawn from the germline V gene: SNHLY, FYNNEI. Spanning cysteine to phenylalanine, the CDR3 consists of 14 amino acids. The sequence is cut down to CDR3 DNA, 42 bases in frame from base 1. Sample treatment or condition, as interpreted from the label and publication: 19 received Ad26.COV2.S at low or high dose, single or two shots; roughly five received placebo; per-sample allocation not given. Repertoires of vaccine and placebo recipients were sequenced from samples taken on day 63 after the first injection. Between 29 July and 7 August 2020, Cohort 1b enrolled about 27 adults aged 18-55 years at one site in Boston, USA. As a vaccine, Ad26.COV2.S was a replication-incompetent adenovirus type 26 vector that expressed a prefusion-stabilized SARS-CoV-2 spike protein derived from the original Wuhan strain.

The immunoSEQ Assay was the method used to sequence TCRbeta CDR3 regions. After extraction, genomic DNA underwent amplification by bias-controlled multiplex PCR, followed by high-throughput sequencing. Regarding the original processing steps: To quantify the absolute abundance of every unique TCRbeta CDR3 region, sequences were collapsed and filtered. Usable DNA was measured by amplifying reference genes present in all nucleated cells, and TCRbeta template counts were normalized to that usable DNA to estimate T cell fraction. Repertoire TCRs were annotated as SARS-CoV-2-specific when V gene, CDR3 amino acid sequence and J gene were exactly matched to a known reactive TCR set. MIRA supplied the reference SARS-CoV-2 TCR set, which was filtered for enrichment in COVID-19-positive ImmuneCODE repertoires so that public or cross-reactive TCRs were removed. Using the MIRA antigens, annotated TCRs were further analysed by specific ORF or by position within an ORF. Breadth was defined as the number of annotated unique rearrangements divided by the total number of unique productive rearrangements, and depth was defined as the summed frequency of the annotated unique rearrangements. Group comparisons of TCR breadth used two-sided Wilcoxon rank-sum tests. TCRdb mirrors the immuneACCESS table, restricted to in-frame sequences. Some clones are absent from its copies; in checked studies, under half trace to an unresolved V gene, and the reason for the others is unknown. The V and J calls and the clone size are those of that table, but D and trimming were determined from the DNA. This sample comprises 350,000 to 400,000 clones, approximately 91% of them detected only once. 1.5% to 2% of the sample lies in the top ten.

This receptor chain uses TRBV2 and TRBJ2-7; too little of a D gene remains to name it. This sample comprised peripheral blood, obtained in a trial of Ad26.COV2.S vaccine versus placebo. This clonotype was sampled from a person between 18 and 60 years old who received the Ad26.COV2.S COVID-19 vaccine or a placebo. The DNA is TGTGCCAGCAGAAAAGAGGCTAGCTCCTACGAGCAGTACTTC. It encodes CASRKEASSYEQYF. Extended through the reference TRBV2 and TRBJ2-7 proteins, this CDR3 yields the full variable domain: EPEVTQTPSHQVTQMGQEVILRCVPISNHLYFYWYRQILGQKVEFLVSFYNNEISEKSEIFDDQFSVERPDGSNFTLKIRSTKLEDSAMYFCASRKEASSYEQYFGPGTRLTVT.